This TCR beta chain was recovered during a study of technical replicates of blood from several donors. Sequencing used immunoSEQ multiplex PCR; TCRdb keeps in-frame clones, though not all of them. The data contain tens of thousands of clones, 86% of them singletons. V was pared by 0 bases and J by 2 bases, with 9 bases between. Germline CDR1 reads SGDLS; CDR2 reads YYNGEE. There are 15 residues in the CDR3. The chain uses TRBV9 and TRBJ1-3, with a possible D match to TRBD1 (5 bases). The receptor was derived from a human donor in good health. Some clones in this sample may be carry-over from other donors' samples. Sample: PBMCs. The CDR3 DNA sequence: TGTGCCAGCAGCGTAGTTGGGGGGGCTGGAAACACCATATATTTT. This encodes CASSVVGGAGNTIYF. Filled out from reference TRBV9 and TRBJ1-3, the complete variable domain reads DSGVTQTPKHLITATGQRVTLRCSPRSGDLSVYWYQQSLDQGLQFLIQYYNGEERAKGNILERFSAQQFPDLHSELNLSSLELGDSALYFCASSVVGGAGNTIYFGEGSWLTVV.